This T cell receptor (beta chain) comes out of a study of blood T cell repertoires in COVID-19. Recovered participants had two consecutive negative NP/OP PCR tests, healthcare professional clearance, or symptom resolution. The authors' processing: Reference gene primer amplification in the assay estimated nucleated cell counts. Only in-frame clones appear in the TCRdb table, and some are missing; sequencing was by immunoSEQ multiplex PCR. V and J calls plus clone size are reproduced from that table; the DNA served to infer D and trimming. The top ten clones hold almost 9.5% of a sample with around 310,000 clones, roughly 91% of them seen once. V lost 8 bases to trimming and J lost 8 bases, with 20 bases between them. The CDR3 totals 14 residues. CDR1 MNHEY and CDR2 SMNVEV come from the germline V gene (reference sequence).

The origin of this receptor is a woman in her twenties or thirties who had recovered from COVID-19. The sequenced sample consisted of PBMCs or T cells enriched from blood (not recorded which). The chain is built from TRBV27 and TRBJ2-3; TRBD1 is a possible D gene (6 bases). CDR3 sequence reads: CASQAGRGFGTQYF. CDR3 DNA: TGTGCCAGCCAGGCTGGAAGGGGGTTTGGTACGCAGTATTTT.